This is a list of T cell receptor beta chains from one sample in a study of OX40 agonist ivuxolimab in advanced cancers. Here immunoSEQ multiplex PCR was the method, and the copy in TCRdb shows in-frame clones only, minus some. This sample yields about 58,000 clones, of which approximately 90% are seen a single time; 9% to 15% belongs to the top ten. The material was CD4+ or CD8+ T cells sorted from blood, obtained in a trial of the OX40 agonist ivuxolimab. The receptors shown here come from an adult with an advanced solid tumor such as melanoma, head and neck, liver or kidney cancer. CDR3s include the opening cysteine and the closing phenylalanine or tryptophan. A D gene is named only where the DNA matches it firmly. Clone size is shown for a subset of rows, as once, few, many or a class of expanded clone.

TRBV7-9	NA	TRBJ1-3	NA	TGTGCCAGCAGCCCCCTAGACAGGTTCTCTGGAAACACCATATATTTT	CASSPLDRFSGNTIYF
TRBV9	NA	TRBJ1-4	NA	TGTGCCAGCAGTCGGGCAGGGGCTAATGAAAAACTGTTTTTT	CASSRAGANEKLFF
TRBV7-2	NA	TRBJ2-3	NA	TGTGCCAGCAGCTCGCGTGAACGCGCGGATACGCAGTATTTT	CASSSRERADTQYF
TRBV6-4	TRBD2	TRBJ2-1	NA	TGTGCCAGCAGTGAGGGACTAGCGGGTAATGAGCAGTTCTTC	CASSEGLAGNEQFF
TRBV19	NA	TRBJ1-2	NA	TGTGCCAGTAGTGGCAGGGGATATGGCTACACCTTC	CASSGRGYGYTF
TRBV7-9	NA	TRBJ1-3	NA	TGTGCCAGCAGCCGAAGGGGGGGGTTGATCTCTGGAAACACCATATATTTT	CASSRRGGLISGNTIYF
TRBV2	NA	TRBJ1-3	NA	TGTGCCAGTGGAAACCCCTCCTCTGGAAACACCATATATTTT	CASGNPSSGNTIYF
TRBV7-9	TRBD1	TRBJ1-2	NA	TGTGCCAGCAGCGCAGGGGGCTATGGCTACACCTTC	CASSAGGYGYTF
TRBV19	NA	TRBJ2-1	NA	TGTGCCAGTAGTATTTCTGCAGGGGCAATCAATGAGCAGTTCTTC	CASSISAGAINEQFF
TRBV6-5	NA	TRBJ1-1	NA	TGTGCCAGCAGTTACGGAGGGGCCACTGAAGCTTTCTTT	CASSYGGATEAFF
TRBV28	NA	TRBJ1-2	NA	TGTGCCAGCAGCAACAATGGCTACACCTTC	CASSNNGYTF
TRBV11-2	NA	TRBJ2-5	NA	TGTGCCAGCAGCTTCGGGACCCCAGAGACCCAGTACTTC	CASSFGTPETQYF
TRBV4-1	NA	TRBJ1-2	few	TGCGCCAGCAGCCAAAAGTTGGGGAACTATGGCTACACCTTC	CASSQKLGNYGYTF
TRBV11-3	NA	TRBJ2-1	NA	TGTGCCAGCAGCTCCGACTCCATTGGGTCTGAGCAGTTCTTC	CASSSDSIGSEQFF
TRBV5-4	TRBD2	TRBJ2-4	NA	TGTGCCAGCAGTTACAAGCGGGAGGAGGTAAACATTCAGTACTTC	CASSYKREEVNIQYF
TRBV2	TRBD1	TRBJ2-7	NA	TGTGCCAGCAGTTTGGACAGGGTCCACGAGCAGTACTTC	CASSLDRVHEQYF
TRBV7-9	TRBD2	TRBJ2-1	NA	TGTGCCAGCAGGGGACTAGCGGGGTCAGGGTCCTACAATGAGCAGTTCTTC	CASRGLAGSGSYNEQFF
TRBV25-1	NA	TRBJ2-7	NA	TGTGCCAGCAGTGAGAAGGTCGCGGGAACCTACGAGCAGTACTTC	CASSEKVAGTYEQYF
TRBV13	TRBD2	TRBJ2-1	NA	TGTGCCAGCAGCCAGGGGACTAGCGGGATAAATTACAATGAGCAGTTCTTC	CASSQGTSGINYNEQFF
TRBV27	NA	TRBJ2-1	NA	TGTGCCAGCAGCCTAAGCCAGGGATGGGTTGAGCAGTTCTTC	CASSLSQGWVEQFF
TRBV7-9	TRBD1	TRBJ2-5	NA	TGTGCCAGCAGCTTAGCCGGGACAGGGGAAAGAGAGACCCAGTACTTC	CASSLAGTGERETQYF
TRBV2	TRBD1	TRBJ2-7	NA	TGTGCCAGCAGTGAAACCGACAGGGTTTCGGGCGAGCAGTACTTC	CASSETDRVSGEQYF
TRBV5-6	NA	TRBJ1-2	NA	TGTGCCAGCAGCACCGGCCGGGGGGGGCCCTATGGCTACACCTTC	CASSTGRGGPYGYTF
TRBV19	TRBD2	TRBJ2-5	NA	TGTGCCAGTAGTGGGGGGACTAGCGGGTTAACGAGAGAGACCCAGTACTTC	CASSGGTSGLTRETQYF
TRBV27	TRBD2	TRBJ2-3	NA	TGTGCCAGCAAACCGGGACTAGCGATCCGCACAGATACGCAGTATTTT	CASKPGLAIRTDTQYF
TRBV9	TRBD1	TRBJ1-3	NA	TGTGCCAGCAGCCCTCGAGGGGGGACAGGAACTATTGGAAACACCATATATTTT	CASSPRGGTGTIGNTIYF
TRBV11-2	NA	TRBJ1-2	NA	TGTGCCAGCAGCTCAACACTTAACTATGGCTACACCTTC	CASSSTLNYGYTF
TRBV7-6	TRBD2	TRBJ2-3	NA	TGTGCCAGCAGCTCCCTAGCGGGAGTAGAGGATACGCAGTATTTT	CASSSLAGVEDTQYF
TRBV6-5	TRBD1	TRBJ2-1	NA	TGTGCCAGCATAAAGGGGGCCCTAACCTACAATGAGCAGTTCTTC	CASIKGALTYNEQFF
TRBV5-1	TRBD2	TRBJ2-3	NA	TGCGCCAGCAGGCCTTCTACTGGACTAGCGGGGCCCACAGATACGCAGTATTTT	CASRPSTGLAGPTDTQYF